Presented here are 23 T cell receptor beta chains from one specimen sequenced in a study of blood T cell repertoires in COVID-19. The data were produced by immunoSEQ multiplex PCR, yet TCRdb's version contains in-frame clones alone and is incomplete. The sample shows 63,000 or so clones, over 80% of them seen only once. Specimen: peripheral blood. These receptor sequences come from a human donor in a cohort sampled during active COVID-19.

This chain links TRBV3-1 (or the pseudogene TRBV3-2) with TRBJ1-2, with 7 nucleotides matching TRBD1. J was trimmed by 5 bases and V by 5 bases; bases with no gene match: 5. There are 13 residues in the CDR3. From germline, CDR1 is LGHDT and CDR2 YNNKEL (reference sequence). CDR3 in DNA: TGTGCCAGCAGCTACAGGGGAACTTATGGCTACACCTTC. Amino acids: CASSYRGTYGYTF.

The chain links TRBV7-9 to TRBJ1-2; 7 nucleotides line up with TRBD1. The CDR3 totals 14 residues. Trimming cost V 2 bases and J 8 bases; bases outside gene matches: 8. The germline V gene encodes CDR1 SEHNR and CDR2 FQNEAQ (reference sequence). The DNA for the CDR3 is TGTGCCAGCAGCTTACAACAGGGGATCTGGGGCTACACCTTC. The encoded protein is CASSLQQGIWGYTF.

V gene TRBV10-3 combines with J gene TRBJ1-1; 9 bases match TRBD1. Looked up from germline, CDR1 is ENHRY and CDR2 is SYGVKD. V shed 0 bases, J shed 5 bases, and the junction held 10 bases outside the gene matches. The CDR3 contains 17 residues. The CDR3 DNA sequence: TGTGCCATCAGTGAGTCATTGGGGACAGGGAAGGGGACTGAAGCTTTCTTT. This encodes CAISESLGTGKGTEAFF.

A single count supports this clone. The rearrangement links TRBV30 to TRBJ2-7, with TRBD1 as a possible D gene (5 bases). The germline CDR1 and CDR2 sequences are GTSNPN and SVGIG (reference sequence). This CDR3 is 13 amino acids long. V was shortened by 8 bases and J by 0 bases, with 14 bases between the two germline ends. The CDR3 region is CAVIQESSYEQYF. In DNA, the CDR3 is TGTGCCGTCATACAGGAAAGCTCCTACGAGCAGTACTTC.

The chain is built from TRBV18 and TRBJ1-6, with D tentatively TRBD1 (5 bases). V lost 9 bases and J lost 3, with 15 bases in between. This CDR3 comprises 15 residues. Germline CDR1 is KGHSH and CDR2 is LQKENI. CDR3: CASQPGGNYNSPLHF. In DNA, the CDR3 is TGTGCCAGTCAACCCGGGGGAAACTATAATTCACCCCTCCACTTT. The variable domain in full, with the rest retrieved from reference TRBV18 and TRBJ1-6, is NAGVMQNPRHLVRRRGQEARLRCSPMKGHSHVYWYRQLPEEGLKFMVYLQKENIIDESGMPKERFSAEFPKEGPSILRIQQVVRGDSAAYFCASQPGGNYNSPLHFGNGTRLTVT.

The J gene is TRBJ1-2, the V gene TRBV4-1; 7 nucleotides align to TRBD1. Germline V CDR1 and CDR2: MGHRA, YSYEKL. This CDR3 has 13 residues. Trimming removed 3 bases from V and 4 bases from J; junction bases left unmatched: 2. The CDR3 bases are TGCGCCAGCAGCCAGGGACAGAGCTATGGCTACACCTTC. It is translated as CASSQGQSYGYTF.

The V gene is TRBV14, the J gene TRBJ1-2; the D is unclear. Trimming took off 1 base at V and 3 bases at J, with 9 bases between the two ends. This CDR3 comprises 14 residues. Germline V gene sequence: CDR1 SGHDN, CDR2 FVKESK. Written as DNA, the CDR3 is TGTGCCAGCAGCCAAGCACAGCCCTACTATGGCTACACCTTC. It yields the protein CASSQAQPYYGYTF.

The V and J genes are TRBV5-4 and TRBJ2-7; 8 bases line up with TRBD1. The length of the CDR3 is 13 residues. Germline trimming cut 4 bases from V and 4 bases from J; bases unmatched to any gene: 4. Germline CDR1 is SGHNT and CDR2 is YYREEE (reference sequence). Here the CDR3 DNA reads TGTGCCAGCAGCCAGGACAGGGCATACGAGCAGTACTTC. Translating gives CASSQDRAYEQYF.

The rearrangement uses TRBV19 and TRBJ2-1, with D possibly being TRBD2 (5 bases). V gave up 3 bases and J gave up 7 bases, with 22 bases separating them. Germline V gene sequence: CDR1 LNHDA, CDR2 SQIVND (reference sequence). The CDR3 is 17 amino acids. Written as DNA, the CDR3 is TGTGCCAGTAGTATTCAACCCGGGCTCCCGAGGGATAATGAGCAGTTCTTC. This sequence encodes CASSIQPGLPRDNEQFF.

The V gene is TRBV19, the J gene TRBJ2-4; 7 bases map to TRBD1. J was trimmed by 0 bases and V by 5 bases; bases with no gene match: 19. The CDR3 length is 20 residues. Germline CDR1 LNHDA, CDR2 SQIVND (reference sequence). The CDR3 DNA reads as TGTGCCAGTAGTTGGGGATCACAGGGGCGACTTCTATTAGCCAAAAACATTCAGTACTTC. Translated, it gives CASSWGSQGRLLLAKNIQYF.

This chain connects TRBV5-5 to TRBJ2-7; TRBD2 might be the D (6 bases). Trimming took off 4 bases at V and 6 bases at J, with 11 bases between the two ends. The CDR3 consists of 12 residues. The V gene's germline CDR1 is SGHKS and CDR2 YYEKEE (reference sequence). CDR3 residues: CASSRRGSEQYF. In DNA form, the CDR3 reads TGTGCCAGCAGCCGGAGGGGATCCGAGCAGTACTTC.

The V call is TRBV6-6, the J call TRBJ1-2; 9 bases are a match to TRBD1. Germline V gene sequence: CDR1 MNHNY, CDR2 SVGAGI (reference sequence). The CDR3 is 13 residues long. The ends lost 7 bases at V and 9 bases at J; junction bases unmatched: 9. CDR3 loop: CASTQTGGGRYTF. The CDR3 nucleotides are TGTGCCAGCACCCAAACAGGGGGCGGACGCTACACCTTC.

This rearrangement joins TRBV27 to TRBJ2-7; 7 positions match TRBD2. Germline CDR1 reads MNHEY; CDR2 reads SMNVEV (reference sequence). The CDR3 length is 16 residues. V trimming: 0 bases; J trimming: 3 bases; junction bases outside the gene matches: 8. This CDR3 reads CASSLSFVGGNYEQYF. The CDR3 DNA reads as TGTGCCAGCAGTTTATCGTTTGTCGGGGGGAACTACGAGCAGTACTTC.

The table lists this clone with a count of one. The rearrangement uses TRBV4-1 and TRBJ2-2; TRBD2 matches 7 bases. The germline CDR1 and CDR2 sequences are MGHRA and YSYEKL. CDR3 length: 15 amino acids. V gave up 1 base and J gave up 7 bases; unmatched junction bases: 6. The CDR3 DNA follows: TGCGCCAGCAGCCAAGGACTAGCCGGGGTCGGGGAGCTGTTTTTT. Residues: CASSQGLAGVGELFF.

The chain joins TRBV3-1 (or the pseudogene TRBV3-2) to TRBJ2-7; perhaps TRBD2 as D (6 bases). This CDR3 has 14 residues. Germline CDR1 reads LGHDT; CDR2 reads YNNKEL (reference sequence). Trimming pared 0 bases from V and 7 bases from J, leaving 13 bases between. CDR3 nucleotide sequence: TGTGCCAGCAGCCAAGAATGGCGCGCGGGGGAGCAGTACTTC. This gives the protein CASSQEWRAGEQYF.

V usage is TRBV3-1 (or the pseudogene TRBV3-2) and J usage is TRBJ1-2; 7 nucleotides line up with TRBD1. The germline gives CDR1 LGHDT, CDR2 YNNKEL (reference sequence). Germline trimming cut 4 bases from V and 4 bases from J; bases unmatched to any gene: 9. The CDR3 has 15 amino acids. CDR3: CASSPARGQPYGYTF. In nucleotides, the CDR3 is TGTGCCAGCAGCCCAGCAAGGGGACAGCCCTATGGCTACACCTTC.

The J gene is TRBJ1-2, the V gene TRBV7-2; 8 bases match TRBD1. Germline V lookup: CDR1 SGHTA, CDR2 FQGNSA. V gave up 1 base and J gave up 3 bases; unmatched junction bases: 7. The CDR3 is 16 residues long. CDR3 sequence (DNA): TGTGCCAGCAGCTTAGGGGTCAGGGGGCTTGACTATGGCTACACCTTC. This sequence encodes CASSLGVRGLDYGYTF.

CDR3 residues: CASSLGQGINQPQHF. CDR3 bases: TGCGCCAGCAGCTTGGGACAGGGGATCAATCAGCCCCAGCATTTT. The J gene is TRBJ1-5, the V gene TRBV5-1, with 8 bases lining up with TRBD1. Germline CDR1 reads SGHRS; CDR2 reads YFSETQ. J was trimmed by 3 bases and V by 0 bases; bases with no gene match: 2. The CDR3 is made up of 15 amino acids.

The chain has TRBV6-1 and TRBJ2-4; no firm D call. Germline loops: CDR1 MNHNS, CDR2 SASEGT. V lost 3 bases and J 2 bases, leaving 8 bases between the germline ends. CDR3 size: 14 residues. The CDR3 DNA follows: TGTGCCAGCAGTGACCAGTTTTCCAAAAACATTCAGTACTTC. Translating gives CASSDQFSKNIQYF.

V usage is TRBV5-8 and J usage is TRBJ1-2; 8 bases map to TRBD1. CDR3 length: 15 residues. In germline, CDR1 is SGHTS, CDR2 YDEGEE. Losses at the gene ends were 2 bases for V and 4 bases for J; bases not matched to a gene: 7. The CDR3 loop is CASSFLGQVRYGYTF. For the CDR3, the DNA is TGTGCCAGCAGCTTCTTGGGACAGGTTCGCTATGGCTACACCTTC. The full variable domain, completed using reference TRBV5-8 and TRBJ1-2, is EAGVTQSPTHLIKTRGQQATLRCSPISGHTSVYWYQQALGLGLQFLLWYDEGEERNRGNFPPRFSGRQFPNYSSELNVNALELEDSALYLCASSFLGQVRYGYTFGSGTRLTVV.

The CDR3 sequence: CASSSTGGRRDYGYTF. In nucleotides, the CDR3 is TGTGCCAGCAGTTCTACCGGGGGGCGCCGGGACTATGGCTACACCTTC. V and J are TRBV6-5 and TRBJ1-2, with a weak D call TRBD1 (6 bases). CDR3 size: 16 residues. Per the germline V gene, CDR1 is MNHEY and CDR2 is SVGAGI. The germline V and J ends were trimmed by 4 bases and 3 bases, with 18 bases remaining between them.

The chain has TRBV5-4 and TRBJ1-2, with D unclear. The V end lost 5 bases, the J end lost 11 bases, and 16 bases lay between the germline ends. Germline V gene sequence: CDR1 SGHNT, CDR2 YYREEE (reference sequence). The CDR3 is 12 residues long. The chain's CDR3 is CASRGEALRYTF. CDR3 nucleotides: TGTGCCAGCAGGGGAGAGGCACTTCGGTACACCTTC.

The chain joins TRBV28 to TRBJ2-5; D possibly corresponds to TRBD2 (5 bases). Germline-derived CDR1 and CDR2 are MDHEN and SYDVKM. The CDR3 totals 11 residues. V was clipped by 6 bases and J by 4 bases, with 6 bases between them. This CDR3 reads CASSLAETQYF. CDR3 DNA: TGTGCCAGCAGCCTAGCAGAGACCCAGTACTTC. Full variable domain (remainder filled in from reference TRBV28 and TRBJ2-5): DVKVTQSSRYLVKRTGEKVFLECVQDMDHENMFWYRQDPGLGLRLIYFSYDVKMKEKGDIPEGYSVSREKKERFSLILESASTNQTSMYLCASSLAETQYFGPGTRLLVL.